This TCR beta chain was documented in a study of neurological immune-mediated disorders. V was pared by 4 bases and J by 1 base, with 10 bases between. CDR1 and CDR2 (germline): SGHNT, YYREEE (reference sequence). The CDR3 is 14 amino acids. Volunteers from a blood bank in Maryland, USA, made up the healthy controls. Input was about a million sorted T cells, either CD4+ or CD8+. The cDNA came from 5'RACE, which used 10-nucleotide random UMIs. One entry per CDR3 protein, called by TCRdb with MiXCR from the 5' RACE reads. Of about 30,000 distinct CDR3 sequences listed, around 6% were seen once; the top ten hold roughly 1.9%.

The receptor's source is a woman between 45 and 60 years old in good health. The chain couples TRBV5-4 to TRBJ2-3; a weak D match, TRBD2 (6 bases). Material for sequencing was CD4+ T cells from blood. The chain's CDR3 is CASSRDFRTDTQYF. In DNA, the CDR3 is TGTGCCAGCAGCCGGGACTTCCGCACAGATACGCAGTATTTT.